One sample yielded the 11 T cell receptor beta chains listed below, sequenced in a study of blood T cell repertoires in COVID-19. Clones were sequenced by immunoSEQ multiplex PCR, and TCRdb holds only the in-frame ones, with some missing. The data show some 110,000 clones, approximately 81% seen once. Material: peripheral blood. These receptors all stem from a man at least 80 years old with COVID-19, enrolled during active disease.

A single count supports this clone. The rearrangement uses TRBV21-1 and TRBJ2-1; the table calls TRBD1, which could not be checked here. TRBV21-1 is marked as a pseudogene. The CDR3 has 17 amino acids. In DNA form, the CDR3 reads TGTGCCAGCAGCAAATGGGGCCCTCGCGCGGCTTACAATGAGCAGTTCTTC. Its protein product is CASSKWGPRAAYNEQFF.

The gene calls are TRBV7-2 and TRBJ2-7; 9 nucleotides line up with TRBD2. CDR1 and CDR2 (germline): SGHTA, FQGNSA. Unmatched junction bases numbered 8, after V lost 2 bases and J lost 6 bases. The CDR3 has 15 residues. The CDR3 loop is CASSLRLAGAGEQYF. CDR3 nucleotide sequence: TGTGCCAGCAGCTTACGGTTAGCGGGAGCTGGCGAGCAGTACTTC.

The gene calls are TRBV6-5 and TRBJ1-2, with D unclear. Per germline, CDR1 MNHEY and CDR2 SVGAGI. Trimming pared 5 bases from V and 8 bases from J, leaving 18 bases between. The CDR3 spans 14 residues. CDR3 nucleotide sequence: TGTGCCAGCAGTACTGCTGGGCCCCTCTGGGGCTACACCTTC. Its protein product is CASSTAGPLWGYTF.

This sequence joins TRBV6-1 and TRBJ1-2, with TRBD1 as a possible D gene (6 bases). The CDR3 runs 14 residues. Trimming took off 3 bases at V and 8 bases at J, with 16 bases between the two ends. Germline V gene data show CDR1 as MNHNS and CDR2 as SASEGT. The CDR3 sequence: CASSDRGKLYGYTF. The CDR3 DNA sequence: TGTGCCAGCAGTGACAGGGGAAAGCTTTACGGCTACACCTTC.

The rearrangement joins TRBV5-5 to TRBJ2-6; maybe TRBD2 (5 bases). With 3 bases removed from V and 0 bases from J, the gap between germline ends came to 13 bases. Germline CDR1 and CDR2: SGHKS and YYEKEE (reference sequence). The CDR3 covers 17 residues. The CDR3: CASSSTGLLSGANVLTF. The DNA of the CDR3 is TGTGCCAGCAGCTCAACGGGGTTGCTCTCTGGGGCCAACGTCCTGACTTTC.

This clone came up once. This chain uses TRBV5-1 with TRBJ1-3; 7 positions match TRBD1. Looked up from germline, CDR1 is SGHRS and CDR2 is YFSETQ. The CDR3 is 15 amino acids. V dropped 4 bases and J dropped 1; count of bases not matched to a gene: 5. DNA for the CDR3: TGCGCCAGCAGCCGCGGGACAGTATCTGGAAACACCATATATTTT. Translating gives CASSRGTVSGNTIYF.

CDR3 sequence: CASSYSMEARRQAFF. The CDR3 nucleotides read TGTGCCAGCAGTTACTCGATGGAGGCCCGGAGACAAGCTTTCTTT. The chain combines TRBV6-5 with TRBJ1-1; D is unresolved. Germline CDR1 and CDR2: MNHEY and SVGAGI. The V and J ends lost 0 bases and 9 bases respectively, with 17 bases between them. The CDR3 has 15 residues.

CDR3 in amino acids: CASSWTDSGEQYF. The DNA for the CDR3 is TGTGCCAGCAGTTGGACAGACTCGGGCGAGCAGTACTTC. The rearrangement joins TRBV6-5 to TRBJ2-7; TRBD1 might be the D (6 bases). Trimming took off 4 bases at V and 6 bases at J, with 13 bases between the two ends. The length of the CDR3 is 13 residues. The V gene's germline CDR1 is MNHEY and CDR2 SVGAGI.

The gene calls are TRBV19 and TRBJ2-1; D is possibly TRBD2 (5 bases). This CDR3 contains 15 residues. Germline V gene data show CDR1 as LNHDA and CDR2 as SQIVND (reference sequence). V was clipped by 2 bases and J by 0 bases, with 8 bases between them. CDR3 sequence (DNA): TGTGCCAGTAGTATACTAGGGAGCTCCTACAATGAGCAGTTCTTC. Its protein product is CASSILGSSYNEQFF.

The genes are TRBV18 and TRBJ1-3, with D unresolved. The CDR3 runs to 17 residues. V shed 2 bases and J shed 0 bases, with 14 bases lying between them. CDR1 and CDR2 from the germline V gene are KGHSH and LQKENI. The CDR3 here is CASSPTNGRSSGNTIYF. The CDR3 DNA reads TGTGCCAGCTCACCAACCAATGGGAGAAGCTCTGGAAACACCATATATTTT. Variable domain in full (rest from reference TRBV18 and TRBJ1-3): NAGVMQNPRHLVRRRGQEARLRCSPMKGHSHVYWYRQLPEEGLKFMVYLQKENIIDESGMPKERFSAEFPKEGPSILRIQQVVRGDSAAYFCASSPTNGRSSGNTIYFGEGSWLTVV.

The rearrangement links TRBV6-1 to TRBJ1-3; D gene uncertain. Germline-derived CDR1 and CDR2 are MNHNS and SASEGT. The CDR3 runs to 16 residues. The ends were cut back, 0 bases at V and 4 bases at J, with 13 bases in the middle. The CDR3 loop is CASSEARSSSGNTIYF. The CDR3 DNA sequence: TGTGCCAGCAGTGAAGCGCGGTCCAGCTCCGGAAACACCATATATTTT.